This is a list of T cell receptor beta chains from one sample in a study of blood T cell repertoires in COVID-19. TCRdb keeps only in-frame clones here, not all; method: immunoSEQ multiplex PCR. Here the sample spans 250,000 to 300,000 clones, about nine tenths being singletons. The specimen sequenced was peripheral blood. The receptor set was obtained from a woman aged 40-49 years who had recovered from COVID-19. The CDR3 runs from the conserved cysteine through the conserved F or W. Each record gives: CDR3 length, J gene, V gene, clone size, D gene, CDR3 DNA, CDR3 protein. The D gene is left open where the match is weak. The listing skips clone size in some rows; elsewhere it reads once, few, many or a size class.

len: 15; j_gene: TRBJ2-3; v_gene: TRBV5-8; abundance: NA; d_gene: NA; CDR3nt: TGTGCCAGCCTGGAACCAGGGGCGAGCACAGATACGCAGTATTTT; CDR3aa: CASLEPGASTDTQYF
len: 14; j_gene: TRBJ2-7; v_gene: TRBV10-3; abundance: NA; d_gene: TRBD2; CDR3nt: TGTGCCATCAGGACTAGCGGGAGTTCCTACGAGCAGTACTTC; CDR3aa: CAIRTSGSSYEQYF
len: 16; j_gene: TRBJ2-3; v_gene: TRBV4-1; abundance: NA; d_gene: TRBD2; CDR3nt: TGCGCCAGCAGCCAAGATGCGGGAGACCGTGGAGATACGCAGTATTTT; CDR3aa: CASSQDAGDRGDTQYF
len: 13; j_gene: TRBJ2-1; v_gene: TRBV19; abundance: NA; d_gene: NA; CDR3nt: TGTGCCAGTAGACCGACAGGTTACAATGAGCAGTTCTTC; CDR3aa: CASRPTGYNEQFF
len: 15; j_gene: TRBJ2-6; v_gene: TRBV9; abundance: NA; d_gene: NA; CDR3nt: TGTGCCAGCACCGAAGGGGTAACCGGGGCCAACGTCCTGACTTTC; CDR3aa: CASTEGVTGANVLTF
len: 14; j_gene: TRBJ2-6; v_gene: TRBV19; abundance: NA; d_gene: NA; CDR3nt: TGTGCCAGTAGCCCACAAATTGGGGCCAACGTCCTGACTTTC; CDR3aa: CASSPQIGANVLTF
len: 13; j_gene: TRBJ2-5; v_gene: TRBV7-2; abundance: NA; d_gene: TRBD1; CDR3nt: TGTGCCAGCACAGAGGGACAGACGGGGACCCAGTACTTC; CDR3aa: CASTEGQTGTQYF
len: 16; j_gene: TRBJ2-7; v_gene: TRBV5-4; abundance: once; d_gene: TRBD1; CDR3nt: TGTGCCAGCAGCTCGAGACAGGGAATGATCTCCTACGAGCAGTACTTC; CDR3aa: CASSSRQGMISYEQYF
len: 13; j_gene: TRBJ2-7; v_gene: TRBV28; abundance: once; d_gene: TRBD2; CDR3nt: TGTGCCAGCAGTACTAGCGGGAGTTACGAGCAGTACTTC; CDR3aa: CASSTSGSYEQYF
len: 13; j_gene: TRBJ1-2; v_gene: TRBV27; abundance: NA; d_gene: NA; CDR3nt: TGTGCCAGCAGTTTGGATGGGGGGTACGGCTACACCTTC; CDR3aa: CASSLDGGYGYTF
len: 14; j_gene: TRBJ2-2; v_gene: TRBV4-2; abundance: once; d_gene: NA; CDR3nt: TGTGCCAGCAGCCAAGCCGGGAACACCGGGGAGCTGTTTTTT; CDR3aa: CASSQAGNTGELFF
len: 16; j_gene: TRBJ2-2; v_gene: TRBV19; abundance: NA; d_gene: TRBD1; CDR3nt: TGTGCCAGTACTATAACAGGGGGCTTTAACACCGGGGAGCTGTTTTTT; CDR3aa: CASTITGGFNTGELFF
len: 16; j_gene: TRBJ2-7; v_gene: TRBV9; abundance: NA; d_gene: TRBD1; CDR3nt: TGTGCCAGCAGCGTAGCCGGGACAGGGGGTTCCCACGAGCAGTACTTC; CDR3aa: CASSVAGTGGSHEQYF